This is a list of T cell receptor beta chains from one sample in a study of blood T cell repertoires in COVID-19. Method: immunoSEQ multiplex PCR; TCRdb's copy keeps in-frame clones and lacks some. The data hold about 50,000 clones, with about nine tenths observed a single time. The sequencing input was peripheral blood. The source of these receptors is a man between 65 and 80 years old with acute or convalescent COVID-19. The CDR3 runs from the conserved cysteine through the conserved F or W. The order of the fields is D gene, clone size, V gene, J gene, CDR3 protein, CDR3 DNA. A D gene is named only where the DNA matches it firmly. Size is omitted from some rows. Given values are once, few, many or a class for expanded clones.

D: NA; size: once; V: TRBV7-2; J: TRBJ2-6; CDR3: CASSLSSSGANVLTF; DNA: TGTGCCAGCAGCTTAAGCTCATCTGGGGCCAACGTCCTGACTTTC
D: NA; size: once; V: TRBV25-1; J: TRBJ2-1; CDR3: CASSVFSNEQFF; DNA: TGTGCCAGCAGTGTTTTTAGTAATGAGCAGTTCTTC
D: TRBD1; size: NA; V: TRBV29-1; J: TRBJ1-2; CDR3: CSVSGQMDYGYTF; DNA: TGCAGCGTCTCGGGACAGATGGACTATGGCTACACCTTC
D: NA; size: once; V: TRBV2; J: TRBJ2-7; CDR3: CASSGRRGPYEQYF; DNA: TGTGCCAGCAGCGGTCGTAGGGGTCCCTACGAGCAGTACTTC
D: TRBD1; size: NA; V: TRBV5-1; J: TRBJ2-1; CDR3: CASSAQGNEQFF; DNA: TGCGCCAGCAGCGCACAGGGGAATGAGCAGTTCTTC
D: TRBD2; size: NA; V: TRBV7-9; J: TRBJ2-7; CDR3: CASSLSSGAMEQYF; DNA: TGTGCCAGCAGCTTGTCCAGCGGGGCAATGGAGCAGTACTTC
D: TRBD2; size: NA; V: TRBV7-3; J: TRBJ2-2; CDR3: CASSSGLAYTGELFF; DNA: TGTGCCAGCAGCTCGGGACTAGCTTACACCGGGGAGCTGTTTTTT
D: TRBD2; size: NA; V: TRBV9; J: TRBJ2-1; CDR3: CASTLGTSGTEQFF; DNA: TGTGCCAGCACTTTAGGGACTAGCGGGACTGAGCAGTTCTTC
D: NA; size: NA; V: TRBV27; J: TRBJ2-1; CDR3: CASSLPGLVYNEQFF; DNA: TGTGCCAGCAGTTTACCGGGACTCGTTTACAATGAGCAGTTCTTC
D: TRBD2; size: NA; V: TRBV29-1; J: TRBJ2-1; CDR3: CSVARASGAVYNEQFF; DNA: TGCAGCGTTGCTAGGGCTAGCGGTGCTGTCTACAATGAGCAGTTCTTC
D: NA; size: once; V: TRBV4-1; J: TRBJ1-1; CDR3: CASSQGVGRDTEAFF; DNA: TGCGCCAGCAGCCAAGGAGTAGGCAGGGATACTGAAGCTTTCTTT
D: TRBD1; size: NA; V: TRBV11-2; J: TRBJ1-3; CDR3: CASSLGQGAIGNTIYF; DNA: TGTGCCAGCAGCTTAGGCCAGGGGGCGATTGGAAACACCATATATTTT
D: TRBD2; size: NA; V: TRBV6-1; J: TRBJ2-1; CDR3: CASSEKAGGRGREQFF; DNA: TGTGCCAGCAGTGAAAAAGCGGGGGGCCGTGGGAGAGAGCAGTTCTTC
D: NA; size: once; V: TRBV3-1/TRBV3-2; J: TRBJ2-5; CDR3: CASSPPPAEGETQYF; DNA: TGTGCCAGCAGCCCCCCCCCGGCGGAGGGAGAGACCCAGTACTTC
D: TRBD2; size: NA; V: TRBV2; J: TRBJ2-1; CDR3: CASSEVLAGNNEQFF; DNA: TGTGCCAGCAGTGAAGTACTAGCGGGGAACAATGAGCAGTTCTTC
D: TRBD2; size: NA; V: TRBV9; J: TRBJ2-3; CDR3: CASSARLAGSTDTQYF; DNA: TGTGCCAGCAGCGCCCGACTAGCGGGGAGTACAGATACGCAGTATTTT
D: NA; size: NA; V: TRBV2; J: TRBJ2-1; CDR3: CASKNREYNEQFF; DNA: TGTGCCAGCAAAAACAGGGAATACAATGAGCAGTTCTTC
D: NA; size: NA; V: TRBV5-1; J: TRBJ1-2; CDR3: CASSYTGSEGYTF; DNA: TGCGCCAGCAGCTACACAGGGAGTGAAGGCTACACCTTC
D: TRBD1; size: NA; V: TRBV16; J: TRBJ1-6; CDR3: CASSQSRTGGSPLHF; DNA: TGTGCCAGCAGCCAATCCCGGACAGGGGGTTCACCCCTCCACTTT
D: TRBD1; size: NA; V: TRBV7-8; J: TRBJ2-2; CDR3: CASSLRQGSNTGELFF; DNA: TGTGCCAGCAGCCTCAGACAGGGGTCGAACACCGGGGAGCTGTTTTTT
D: TRBD1; size: NA; V: TRBV7-2; J: TRBJ2-2; CDR3: CATQRQGPSLGELFF; DNA: TGTGCCACTCAAAGACAGGGGCCCTCTTTGGGGGAGCTGTTTTTT
D: NA; size: NA; V: TRBV7-2; J: TRBJ1-5; CDR3: CASSLRGLGGDQPQHF; DNA: TGTGCCAGCAGCTTAAGGGGACTGGGAGGGGATCAGCCCCAGCATTTT
D: NA; size: once; V: TRBV29-1; J: TRBJ2-3; CDR3: CSVEGGTGDPTDTQYF; DNA: TGCAGCGTTGAGGGGGGAACAGGGGATCCCACAGATACGCAGTATTTT
D: NA; size: NA; V: TRBV5-1; J: TRBJ2-1; CDR3: CASSLETPSGANEQFF; DNA: TGCGCCAGCAGCTTGGAGACTCCCTCTGGGGCCAATGAGCAGTTCTTC
D: NA; size: few; V: TRBV28; J: TRBJ1-1; CDR3: CASSSRGLSTEAFF; DNA: TGTGCCAGCAGTTCCAGGGGCCTTTCCACTGAAGCTTTCTTT
D: NA; size: NA; V: TRBV2; J: TRBJ2-1; CDR3: CASRPTPYNEQFF; DNA: TGTGCCAGCAGGCCTACCCCATACAATGAGCAGTTCTTC
D: NA; size: NA; V: TRBV9; J: TRBJ1-6; CDR3: CASSPAGNSPLHF; DNA: TGTGCCAGCAGCCCGGCCGGGAATTCACCCCTCCACTTT
D: TRBD2; size: few; V: TRBV5-1; J: TRBJ2-1; CDR3: CATTAGLAGDNEQFF; DNA: TGCGCCACTACGGCGGGCCTAGCGGGAGACAATGAGCAGTTCTTC
D: TRBD1; size: NA; V: TRBV5-1; J: TRBJ2-2; CDR3: CASSLGQGMFTGELFF; DNA: TGCGCCAGCAGCTTGGGACAGGGAATGTTCACCGGGGAGCTGTTTTTT
D: NA; size: NA; V: TRBV10-3; J: TRBJ2-7; CDR3: CAIQGSSSYEQYF; DNA: TGTGCCATCCAGGGGTCATCGTCCTACGAGCAGTACTTC
D: NA; size: NA; V: TRBV11-1; J: TRBJ2-5; CDR3: CASSSQGIRGTQYF; DNA: TGTGCCAGCAGCTCACAGGGAATCCGGGGGACCCAGTACTTC
D: NA; size: NA; V: TRBV12-3/TRBV12-4; J: TRBJ1-4; CDR3: CASSPGIGEKLFF; DNA: TGTGCCAGCAGCCCAGGGATTGGGGAAAAACTGTTTTTT
D: NA; size: NA; V: TRBV29-1; J: TRBJ1-1; CDR3: CSAGQYGSEAFF; DNA: TGCAGCGCCGGACAGTATGGGTCTGAAGCTTTCTTT
D: NA; size: NA; V: TRBV28; J: TRBJ1-6; CDR3: CASTGGGNYNSPLHF; DNA: TGTGCCAGCACGGGCGGGGGGAATTATAATTCACCCCTCCACTTT
D: TRBD2; size: NA; V: TRBV5-4; J: TRBJ2-3; CDR3: CASSLSSGGYTDTQYF; DNA: TGTGCCAGCAGCTTGTCCAGCGGGGGTTACACAGATACGCAGTATTTT
D: TRBD1; size: NA; V: TRBV7-2; J: TRBJ2-5; CDR3: CASSSGQVQETQYF; DNA: TGTGCCAGCAGCTCCGGACAGGTCCAAGAGACCCAGTACTTC
D: TRBD2; size: once; V: TRBV2; J: TRBJ2-3; CDR3: CASSLQTSGGFMYTQYF; DNA: TGTGCCAGCAGTCTACAGACTAGCGGGGGCTTCATGTATACGCAGTATTTT
D: NA; size: NA; V: TRBV3-1/TRBV3-2; J: TRBJ2-3; CDR3: CASSRGSDTQYF; DNA: TGTGCCAGCAGCCGCGGCTCAGATACGCAGTATTTT
D: NA; size: NA; V: TRBV6-6; J: TRBJ1-1; CDR3: CASLGQLNTEAFF; DNA: TGTGCCAGCCTCGGACAGCTTAACACTGAAGCTTTCTTT
D: NA; size: NA; V: TRBV9; J: TRBJ2-5; CDR3: CASSVDSRGTQYF; DNA: TGTGCCAGCAGCGTAGACAGCCGGGGGACCCAGTACTTC
D: TRBD2; size: NA; V: TRBV2; J: TRBJ2-1; CDR3: CASSEALLAGAYNEQFF; DNA: TGTGCCAGCAGTGAAGCGCTTCTGGCGGGAGCCTACAATGAGCAGTTCTTC
D: NA; size: NA; V: TRBV7-2; J: TRBJ2-7; CDR3: CASSLEAEYEQYF; DNA: TGTGCCAGCAGCTTAGAAGCTGAGTACGAGCAGTACTTC
D: TRBD2; size: NA; V: TRBV14; J: TRBJ2-1; CDR3: CASSKTSGSRFF; DNA: TGTGCCAGCAGTAAGACTAGCGGGAGTAGGTTCTTC
D: TRBD1; size: once; V: TRBV7-9; J: TRBJ2-2; CDR3: CASRDRGVRNTGELFF; DNA: TGTGCCAGCAGGGACAGGGGCGTTCGGAACACCGGGGAGCTGTTTTTT
D: TRBD1; size: NA; V: TRBV14; J: TRBJ1-6; CDR3: CASSQRTGDLRSPLHF; DNA: TGTGCCAGCAGCCAGAGGACAGGAGACCTTCGTTCACCCCTCCACTTT
D: NA; size: NA; V: TRBV5-6; J: TRBJ1-1; CDR3: CASSLLRYTEAFF; DNA: TGTGCCAGCAGCTTGTTGAGGTATACTGAAGCTTTCTTT
D: TRBD1; size: NA; V: TRBV7-2; J: TRBJ1-1; CDR3: CASSLGGQVNTEAFF; DNA: TGTGCCAGCAGCTTAGGGGGACAGGTGAACACTGAAGCTTTCTTT
D: NA; size: NA; V: TRBV18; J: TRBJ2-2; CDR3: CASSPRVSNTGELFF; DNA: TGTGCCAGCTCACCCCGGGTCTCGAACACCGGGGAGCTGTTTTTT
D: TRBD2; size: NA; V: TRBV7-9; J: TRBJ2-3; CDR3: CASSSQREGTDTQYF; DNA: TGTGCCAGCAGCTCGCAGCGGGAGGGCACAGATACGCAGTATTTT
D: TRBD1; size: NA; V: TRBV10-1; J: TRBJ1-5; CDR3: CASRGQGQSNQPQHF; DNA: TGCGCCAGCAGGGGACAGGGCCAGAGCAATCAGCCCCAGCATTTT
D: NA; size: NA; V: TRBV29-1; J: TRBJ2-7; CDR3: CSGGESGVRYEQYF; DNA: TGCAGCGGAGGGGAGTCGGGAGTGAGGTACGAGCAGTACTTC
D: NA; size: NA; V: TRBV5-6; J: TRBJ2-3; CDR3: CASTPRGVLTDTQYF; DNA: TGTGCCAGCACCCCACGGGGAGTGCTCACAGATACGCAGTATTTT
D: NA; size: NA; V: TRBV12-3/TRBV12-4; J: TRBJ1-1; CDR3: CASSLQGSEAFF; DNA: TGTGCCAGCAGTCTACAGGGATCTGAAGCTTTCTTT
D: TRBD2; size: once; V: TRBV4-2; J: TRBJ2-2; CDR3: CASSQELAGLGGTGELFF; DNA: TGTGCCAGCAGCCAAGAACTAGCGGGCCTCGGGGGCACCGGGGAGCTGTTTTTT
D: NA; size: NA; V: TRBV4-3; J: TRBJ2-3; CDR3: CASSQAWTSTDTQYF; DNA: TGCGCCAGCAGCCAAGCTTGGACTAGCACAGATACGCAGTATTTT
D: NA; size: NA; V: TRBV21-1; J: TRBJ2-7; CDR3: CASRGREMGYEQYF; DNA: TGTGCCAGTAGAGGGCGGGAAATGGGCTACGAGCAGTACTTC